The 14 T cell receptor beta chains given below trace back to one sample, sequenced in a study of sequential checkpoint blockade in melanoma. This sample's treatment: randomized to nivolumab then ipilimumab (arm A) or the reverse (arm B). The assay was immunoSEQ multiplex PCR, and TCRdb's table has in-frame clones only and misses some. Among around 20,000 clones listed, approximately 72% were seen once. The source material was CD8+ T cells sorted from blood (inferred from file names), sampled from a patient given nivolumab and ipilimumab in sequence. The receptors shown here come from a human donor with melanoma.

The chain carries TRBV30 and TRBJ2-7; 9 positions match TRBD1. The CDR3 spans 14 residues. The V segment lost 4 bases and the J segment 8 bases; nucleotides outside the gene matches: 12. Germline V gene sequence: CDR1 GTSNPN, CDR2 SVGIG (reference sequence). CDR3 region: CAWTSGSDRGKQYF. CDR3 coding DNA: TGTGCCTGGACCTCTGGGTCGGACAGGGGAAAGCAGTACTTC.

V is TRBV5-1 and J is TRBJ2-7; no clear D. Per the germline V gene, CDR1 is SGHRS and CDR2 is YFSETQ. Trimming removed 0 bases at V and 1 base at J, with 5 bases between. CDR3 length equals 13 residues. As DNA, the CDR3 is TGCGCCAGCAGCTTGGAAACTTCCTACGAGCAGTACTTC. Its protein is CASSLETSYEQYF.

This clone turned up a few times. In DNA, the CDR3 is TGTGCCAGCAGCCGAGTCTTAACGGACAGCTACGAGCAGTACTTC. Translating it yields CASSRVLTDSYEQYF. This chain joins TRBV7-8 and TRBJ2-7; tentative D call: TRBD1 (6 bases). The CDR3 extends over 15 amino acids. V lost 5 bases and J lost 3, with 17 bases in between. Germline V gives CDR1 SGHVS, CDR2 FQNEAQ.

V and J are TRBV19 and TRBJ1-1, with D unclear. V was cut by 3 bases and J by 1 base, with 9 bases left in between. The length of the CDR3 is 14 residues. The germline V gene encodes CDR1 LNHDA and CDR2 SQIVND (reference sequence). The CDR3 protein is CASSMAEANTEAFF. The DNA for the CDR3 is TGTGCCAGTAGTATGGCGGAAGCGAACACTGAAGCTTTCTTT.

This clone has more than one count but fewer than ten. Distinct nucleotide sequences in the sample also encode this CDR3. The gene calls are TRBV7-9 and TRBJ2-7; the D is unclear. V was shortened by 1 base and J by 3 bases, with 4 bases between the two germline ends. The CDR3 sequence is 12 residues long. CDR1 is SEHNR and CDR2 is FQNEAQ in the germline V gene (reference sequence). The CDR3 coding sequence is TGTGCCAGCAGCTTAGGCAGCTACGAGCAGTACTTC. Protein sequence: CASSLGSYEQYF.

The chain recombines TRBV7-6 with TRBJ1-4; weak D call: TRBD1 (5 bases). The CDR3 is 15 residues long. Trimming removed 1 base from V and 8 bases from J, with 14 bases in between. Per germline, CDR1 SGHVS and CDR2 FNYEAQ. As DNA, the CDR3 is TGTGCCAGCAGCTTAGGCGGGGGATCTCGGGAAAAACTGTTTTTT. It yields the protein CASSLGGGSREKLFF.

The genes are TRBV6-5 and TRBJ1-3; possible D gene TRBD1, 5 bases. This CDR3 comprises 16 residues. The V gene's germline CDR1 is MNHEY and CDR2 SVGAGI. Trimming removed 2 bases from V and 0 bases from J, with 11 bases in between. The CDR3 bases are TGTGCCAGCAGTTACGGCCCGGGGGGCTCTGGAAACACCATATATTTT. Its protein product is CASSYGPGGSGNTIYF.

For this clone: The junction differs from germline at one of its ends, possibly a read error. This sequence joins TRBV5-5 and TRBJ1-1; tentative D call: TRBD1 (5 bases). The germline V gene encodes CDR1 SGHKS and CDR2 YYEKEE (reference sequence). The CDR3 runs 12 residues. The CDR3 sequence is CASSLVDTEAFF. CDR3 bases: TGTGCCAGCAGCTTGGTGGACACTGAAGCCTTCTTT.

This clone was seen a few times. CDR3 bases: TGTGCCAGCAGCCATTTAAGCCGCGAAAACGCCTACGAGCAGTACTTC. Translating it yields CASSHLSRENAYEQYF. The V call is TRBV7-9, the J call TRBJ2-7; unclear D gene. Germline loops: CDR1 SEHNR, CDR2 FQNEAQ (reference sequence). This CDR3 comprises 16 residues. V gave up 5 bases and J gave up 2 bases, with 19 bases separating them.

This clone has only a few counts. The V and J genes are TRBV7-9 and TRBJ2-7, with D maybe TRBD2 (6 bases). The CDR3 is made up of 15 amino acids. V was pared by 0 bases and J by 2 bases, with 11 bases between. In germline, CDR1 is SEHNR, CDR2 FQNEAQ (reference sequence). The CDR3 DNA reads as TGTGCCAGCAGCTTAGCCGGGACTCCTCCCTACGAGCAGTACTTC. It translates to CASSLAGTPPYEQYF.

The gene calls are TRBV30 and TRBJ2-7, with 11 positions matching TRBD2. Germline V gene sequence: CDR1 GTSNPN, CDR2 SVGIG (reference sequence). CDR3 length equals 15 residues. J gave up 4 bases and V 7 bases, and 12 bases lay outside the gene matches. The CDR3 reads CAYGGSGLAAYEQYF. The DNA of the CDR3 is TGTGCCTATGGCGGTTCGGGACTAGCGGCATACGAGCAGTACTTC.

V gene TRBV10-3 combines with J gene TRBJ1-1; the D gene is possibly TRBD1 (5 bases). The germline V gene has CDR1 ENHRY and CDR2 SYGVKD. This CDR3 has 14 amino acids. V dropped 3 bases and J dropped 1 base, with 9 bases sitting between them. The CDR3 DNA follows: TGTGCCATCAGTGACCCCGGGGGGAACACTGAAGCTTTCTTT. Its translation is CAISDPGGNTEAFF.

V gene TRBV28 combines with J gene TRBJ1-2; D is unclear. The CDR3 runs 15 residues. Trimming left V 4 bases short and J 5 bases short, with 17 bases between. Looked up from germline, CDR1 is MDHEN and CDR2 is SYDVKM. The chain's CDR3 is CASSSRADLSYGYTF. CDR3 DNA sequence: TGTGCCAGCAGTTCCCGAGCGGACCTCTCATATGGCTACACCTTC.

The chain combines TRBV5-1 with TRBJ2-7, with a tentative D call TRBD2 (5 bases). The length of the CDR3 is 15 residues. Trimming stripped 4 bases from V and 0 bases from J, with 14 bases between. The germline V gene encodes CDR1 SGHRS and CDR2 YFSETQ. The CDR3 region is CASSPEGAHSYEQYF. In DNA, the CDR3 is TGCGCCAGCAGCCCAGAGGGAGCGCACTCCTACGAGCAGTACTTC.